This TCR beta chain comes out of a study of blood T cell repertoires in COVID-19 (dated by TCRdb to 2020 to 2022). In terms of the full investigation: Collaborator samples came from the United States, Italy and Spain and covered acute and convalescent phases of COVID-19. The prospective study material was composed of cDNA or gDNA derived from T cells, B-cell-depleted T cells, or PBMCs. Subjects who had been exposed to COVID-19, were actively infected with it, or had recovered from it provided the deeply sampled blood TCRbeta repertoires that made up the dataset. The repertoires were released in a freely available public database intended as a resource for research on the immune response to SARS-CoV-2. The samples were drawn from the first 160 participants of the ongoing ImmuneRACE study and from 950 to 1,500 subjects provided by 6 global collaborators. Sample metadata almost always included a de-identified subject ID, COVID-19 status, age in years and sex. Where available, HLA class I and class II types were taken from metadata supplied by the sample provider and were not determined by assay-based typing. Study-wide findings and limitations: How much clinical and demographic metadata was included differed by source and by participant, and the metadata was provided uncurated.

One collaborating source in Seattle enrolled patients while the patients were actively infected and followed the patients over time throughout the course of disease. Whole blood was collected in K2EDTA tubes by collaborating institutions according to the institutions' own protocols. Collaborator samples were shipped for TCRbeta analysis as frozen whole blood, isolated PBMCs, or DNA extracted from either sample type. This clone has just a few counts. Its binding antigen is unknown. Qualities for individual bases were not recorded, and no much larger clone is one base off. From its cysteine to its phenylalanine, the CDR3 spans 17 amino acids. The only DNA kept is the CDR3, 51 bases in frame from the first base. CDR1 and CDR2 were assigned from the germline V gene as SGDLS and YYNGEE. V was cut back by 0 bases and J by 0 bases, leaving a gap of 15 bases between them. The immunoSEQ Assay, a bias-controlled multiplex PCR, was used to amplify TCRbeta CDR3 regions from genomic DNA. The paper's processing steps were these. The number of nucleated cells in each sample was estimated by amplification of reference gene primers within the assay. To quantify the absolute abundance of each unique TCRbeta CDR3 rearrangement, sequence reads were collapsed and filtered. For each sample, productive Simpson clonality was calculated by taking the square root of Simpson's diversity index across productive rearrangements. TCRdb stores this immuneACCESS table with in-frame sequences only. Part of the clones is absent; in the studies checked, under half of the shortfall reflects unresolved V genes, and no reason is known for the rest. V, J and clone size reflect that table, while D and trimming were determined from the DNA. A total of some 350,000 clones appear in this sample, about nine tenths of them only once. The ten most abundant clones make up around 6.6% of the sample.

The chain is assembled from TRBV9 and TRBJ1-2; the D gene cannot be resolved reliably. The sample comprised peripheral blood. This receptor was identified in a woman in her 70s with COVID-19, enrolled during active disease. At the DNA level, the sequence is TGTGCCAGCAGCGTAGAAATCGGGAAGGCGACTAACTATGGCTACACCTTC. It specifies CASSVEIGKATNYGYTF.